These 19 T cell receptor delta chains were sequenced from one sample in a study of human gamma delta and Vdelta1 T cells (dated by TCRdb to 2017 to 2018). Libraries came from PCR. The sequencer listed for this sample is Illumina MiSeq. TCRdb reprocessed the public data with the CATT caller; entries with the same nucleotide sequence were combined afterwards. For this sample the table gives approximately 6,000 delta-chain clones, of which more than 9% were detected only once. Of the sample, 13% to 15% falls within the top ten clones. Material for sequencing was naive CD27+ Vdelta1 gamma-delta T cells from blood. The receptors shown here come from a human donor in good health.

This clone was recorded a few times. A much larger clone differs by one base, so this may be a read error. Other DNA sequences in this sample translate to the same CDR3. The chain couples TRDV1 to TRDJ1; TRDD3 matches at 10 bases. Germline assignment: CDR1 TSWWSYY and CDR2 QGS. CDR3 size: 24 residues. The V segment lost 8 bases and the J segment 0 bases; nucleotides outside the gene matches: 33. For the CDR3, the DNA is TGTGCTCTTCTGGTATCTCGAGGTACTGGGGGATTTTCGGGTAGACAATGGTACACCGATAAACTCATCTTT. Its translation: CALLVSRGTGGFSGRQWYTDKLIF.

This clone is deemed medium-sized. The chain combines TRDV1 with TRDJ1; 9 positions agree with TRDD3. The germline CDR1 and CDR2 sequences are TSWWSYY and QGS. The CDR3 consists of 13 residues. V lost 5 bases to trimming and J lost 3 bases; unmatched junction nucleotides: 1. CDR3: CALGRGIPDKLIF. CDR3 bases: TGTGCTCTTGGGAGGGGGATACCCGATAAACTCATCTTT.

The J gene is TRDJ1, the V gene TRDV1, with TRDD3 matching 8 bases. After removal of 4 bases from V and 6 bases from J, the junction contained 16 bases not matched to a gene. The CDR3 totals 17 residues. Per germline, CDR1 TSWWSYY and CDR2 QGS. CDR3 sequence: CALGVGLPPTGGHKLIF. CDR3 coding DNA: TGTGCTCTTGGGGTGGGCCTTCCGCCCACTGGGGGCCATAAACTCATCTTT.

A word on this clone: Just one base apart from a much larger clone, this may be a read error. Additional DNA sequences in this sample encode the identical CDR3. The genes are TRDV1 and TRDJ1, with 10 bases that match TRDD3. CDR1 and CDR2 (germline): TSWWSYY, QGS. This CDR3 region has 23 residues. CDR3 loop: CALGERPRPSFRTGGSGVDKLIF. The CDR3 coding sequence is TGTGCCCTTGGGGAAAGGCCTAGGCCTTCCTTTCGTACTGGGGGATCCGGGGTAGATAAACTCATCTTT.

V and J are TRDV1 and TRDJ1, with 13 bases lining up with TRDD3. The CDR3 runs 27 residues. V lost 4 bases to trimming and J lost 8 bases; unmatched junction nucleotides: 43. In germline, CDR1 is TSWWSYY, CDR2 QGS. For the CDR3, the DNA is TGTGCTCTTGGGGCCACTGCTTCTTCCCCCAGACACCAGACTGGGGGATACGCGGGTCCCCGGGCCCTAAAACTCATCTTT. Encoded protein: CALGATASSPRHQTGGYAGPRALKLIF.

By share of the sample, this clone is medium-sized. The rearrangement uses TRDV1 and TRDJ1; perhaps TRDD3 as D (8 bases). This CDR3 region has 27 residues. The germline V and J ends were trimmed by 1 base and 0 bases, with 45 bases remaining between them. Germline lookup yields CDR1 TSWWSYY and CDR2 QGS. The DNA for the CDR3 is TGTGCTCTTGGGGAACGGGACCGGAGTTCCTACGGCTGGGGGAGGGGAAGCGGTTACCTTTACACCGATAAACTCATCTTT. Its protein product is CALGERDRSSYGWGRGSGYLYTDKLIF.

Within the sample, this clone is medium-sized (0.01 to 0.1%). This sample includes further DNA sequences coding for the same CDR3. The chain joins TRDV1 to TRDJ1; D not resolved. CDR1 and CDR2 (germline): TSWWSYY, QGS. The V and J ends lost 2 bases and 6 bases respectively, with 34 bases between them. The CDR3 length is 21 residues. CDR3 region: CALGEAEVPRSGLRRRYKLIF. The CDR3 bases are TGTGCTCTTGGGGAAGCCGAAGTTCCCCGGAGCGGTCTGCGTCGTCGGTATAAACTCATCTTT.

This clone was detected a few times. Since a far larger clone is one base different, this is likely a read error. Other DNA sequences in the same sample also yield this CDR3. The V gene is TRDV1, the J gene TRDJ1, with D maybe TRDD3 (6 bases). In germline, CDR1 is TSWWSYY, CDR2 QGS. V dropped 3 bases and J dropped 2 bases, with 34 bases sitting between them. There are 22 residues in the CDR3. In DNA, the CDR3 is TGTGCTCTTGGGGACCGCCGATCGGTCTCCAGACCTCCAGGTTGGGGGACCGATAAACTCATCTTT. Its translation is CALGDRRSVSRPPGWGTDKLIF.

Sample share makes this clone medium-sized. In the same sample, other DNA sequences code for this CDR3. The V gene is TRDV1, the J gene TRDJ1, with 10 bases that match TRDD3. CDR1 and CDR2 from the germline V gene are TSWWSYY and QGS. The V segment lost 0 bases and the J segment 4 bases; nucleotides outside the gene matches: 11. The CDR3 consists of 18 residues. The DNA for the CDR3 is TGTGCTCTTGGGGAACTACGGGCTGGGGGATATATCGTCGATAAACTCATCTTT. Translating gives CALGELRAGGYIVDKLIF.

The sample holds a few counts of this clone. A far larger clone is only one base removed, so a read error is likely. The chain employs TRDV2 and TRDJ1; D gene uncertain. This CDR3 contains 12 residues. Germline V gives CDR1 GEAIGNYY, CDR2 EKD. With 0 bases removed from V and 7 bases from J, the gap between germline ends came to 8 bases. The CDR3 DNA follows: TGTGCCTGTGACACCACCTATTCTAAACTCATCTTT. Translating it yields CACDTTYSKLIF.

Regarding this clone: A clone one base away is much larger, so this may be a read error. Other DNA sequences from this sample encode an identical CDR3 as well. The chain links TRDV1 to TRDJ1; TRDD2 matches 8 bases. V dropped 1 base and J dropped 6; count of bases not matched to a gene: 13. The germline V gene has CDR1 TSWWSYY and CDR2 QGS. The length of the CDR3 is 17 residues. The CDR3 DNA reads TGTGCTCTTGGGGAACGAAGCTTCCTACCTACTGTGAATAAACTCATCTTT. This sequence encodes CALGERSFLPTVNKLIF.

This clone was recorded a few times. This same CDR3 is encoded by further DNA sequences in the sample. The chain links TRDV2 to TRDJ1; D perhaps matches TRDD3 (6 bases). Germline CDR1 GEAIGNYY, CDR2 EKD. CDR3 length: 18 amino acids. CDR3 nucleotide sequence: TGTGCAAGCCTACGCACCAAGCTACAAGGGGGACTTTCCGATAAACTCATCTTT. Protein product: CASLRTKLQGGLSDKLIF.

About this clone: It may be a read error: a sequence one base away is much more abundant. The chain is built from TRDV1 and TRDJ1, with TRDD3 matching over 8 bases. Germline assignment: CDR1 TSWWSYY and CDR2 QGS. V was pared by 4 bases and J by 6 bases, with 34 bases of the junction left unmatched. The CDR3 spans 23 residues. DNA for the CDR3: TGTGCTCTTGGGGCCCTCCGGTTCCCACCTGGTACTTGGGGATACTGGGAGCGGAATAAACTCATCTTT. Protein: CALGALRFPPGTWGYWERNKLIF.

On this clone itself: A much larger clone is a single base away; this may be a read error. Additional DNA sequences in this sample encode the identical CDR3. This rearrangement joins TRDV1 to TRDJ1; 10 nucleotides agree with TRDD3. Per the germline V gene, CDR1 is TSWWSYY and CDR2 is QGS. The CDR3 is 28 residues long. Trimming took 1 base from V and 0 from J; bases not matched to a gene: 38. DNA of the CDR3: TGTGCTCTTGGGGAACCCAAGCCACGGAGAATTTTCAATACGGGGATGGGGGGATACGCCCCTCACACCGATAAACTCATCTTT. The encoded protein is CALGEPKPRRIFNTGMGGYAPHTDKLIF.

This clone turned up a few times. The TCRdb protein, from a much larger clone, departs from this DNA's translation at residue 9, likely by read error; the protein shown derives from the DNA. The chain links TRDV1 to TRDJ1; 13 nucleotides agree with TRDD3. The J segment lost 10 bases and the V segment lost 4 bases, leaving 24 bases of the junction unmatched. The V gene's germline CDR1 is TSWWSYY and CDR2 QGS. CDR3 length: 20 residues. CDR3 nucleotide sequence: TGTGCTCTTGGGGTCAGGCAGGGCCACTACCGTACTGGGGGATACGAGGCACTCATCTTT. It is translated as CALGVRQGHYRTGGYEALIF.

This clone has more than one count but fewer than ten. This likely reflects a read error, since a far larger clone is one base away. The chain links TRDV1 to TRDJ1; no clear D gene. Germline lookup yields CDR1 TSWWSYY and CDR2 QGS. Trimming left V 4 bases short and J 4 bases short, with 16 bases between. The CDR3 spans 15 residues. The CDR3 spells CALGGRGRTYDKLIF. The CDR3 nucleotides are TGTGCTCTTGGGGGGCGCGGGCGGACTTACGATAAACTCATCTTT.

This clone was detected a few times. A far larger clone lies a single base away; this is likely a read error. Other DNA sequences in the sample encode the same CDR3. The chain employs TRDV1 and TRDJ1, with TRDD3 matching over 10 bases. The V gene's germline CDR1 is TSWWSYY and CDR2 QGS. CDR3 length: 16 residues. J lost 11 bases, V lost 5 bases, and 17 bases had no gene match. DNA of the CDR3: TGTGCTCTTGGGTCCTACTACGGGGGGATACGGGGTAAGCTCATCTTT. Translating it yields CALGSYYGGIRGKLIF.

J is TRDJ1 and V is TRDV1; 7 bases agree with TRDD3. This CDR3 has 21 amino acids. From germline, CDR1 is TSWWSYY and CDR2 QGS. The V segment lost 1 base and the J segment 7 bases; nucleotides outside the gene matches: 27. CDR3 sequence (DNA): TGTGCTCTTGGGGAACCAAAGGTGTGGGACAGGAGCGTGGGGGAGGTTGCTAAACTCATCTTT. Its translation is CALGEPKVWDRSVGEVAKLIF.

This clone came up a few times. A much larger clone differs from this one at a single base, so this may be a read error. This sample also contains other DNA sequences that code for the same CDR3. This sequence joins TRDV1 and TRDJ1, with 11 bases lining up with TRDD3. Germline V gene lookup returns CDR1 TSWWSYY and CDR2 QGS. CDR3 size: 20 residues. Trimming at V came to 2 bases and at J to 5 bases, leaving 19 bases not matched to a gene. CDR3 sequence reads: CALGERVPSTWGIPTDKLIF. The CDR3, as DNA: TGTGCTCTTGGGGAAAGGGTGCCTTCGACCTGGGGGATACCCACTGATAAACTCATCTTT.